The rows below give T cell receptor beta chains drawn from one sample of a study of blood T cell repertoires in COVID-19. TCRdb's table, derived via immunoSEQ multiplex PCR, lists solely in-frame clones and lacks some. The top ten hold 3.2% of the sample, which has some 530,000 clones, 70% to 90% seen once. Sequencing used peripheral blood. The origin of the receptors is a human donor in a cohort sampled during active COVID-19. CDR3s include the opening cysteine and the closing phenylalanine or tryptophan. The order of the fields is D gene, clone size, CDR3 length, J gene, V gene, CDR3 DNA, CDR3 protein. D genes are given only for firm matches. Size is omitted from some rows. Given values are once, few, many or a class for expanded clones.

D gene: TRBD1; clone size: .; CDR3 length: 16; J gene: TRBJ2-1; V gene: TRBV20-1; CDR3 DNA: TGCAGTGCTAGTCTCCCAGGACAGGGAAGGGTAGATGAGCAGTTCTTC; CDR3 protein: CSASLPGQGRVDEQFF
D gene: .; clone size: .; CDR3 length: 17; J gene: TRBJ2-5; V gene: TRBV6-1; CDR3 DNA: TGTGCCAGCAGTGACCCAGGGACAAGGATGGGAAAAGAGACCCAGTACTTC; CDR3 protein: CASSDPGTRMGKETQYF
D gene: TRBD2; clone size: .; CDR3 length: 14; J gene: TRBJ2-1; V gene: TRBV7-3; CDR3 DNA: TGTGCCAGCAGCTTCTTAGCGGGAGAGAATGAGCAGTTCTTC; CDR3 protein: CASSFLAGENEQFF
D gene: .; clone size: .; CDR3 length: 13; J gene: TRBJ2-1; V gene: TRBV19; CDR3 DNA: TGTGCCAGTAGTATTACTAGCTACAATGAGCAGTTCTTC; CDR3 protein: CASSITSYNEQFF
D gene: .; clone size: .; CDR3 length: 14; J gene: TRBJ2-2; V gene: TRBV6-5; CDR3 DNA: TGTGCCAGCAGGGACTCCGCGAACACCGGGGAGCTGTTTTTT; CDR3 protein: CASRDSANTGELFF
D gene: .; clone size: .; CDR3 length: 14; J gene: TRBJ2-7; V gene: TRBV3-1/TRBV3-2; CDR3 DNA: TGTGCCAGCAGCCAAGCGGTTAACTCCTACGAGCAGTACTTC; CDR3 protein: CASSQAVNSYEQYF
D gene: TRBD2; clone size: .; CDR3 length: 16; J gene: TRBJ2-2; V gene: TRBV7-3; CDR3 DNA: TGTGCCAGCAGCTCCCAGGGACTATTGAACACCGGGGAGCTGTTTTTT; CDR3 protein: CASSSQGLLNTGELFF
D gene: TRBD2; clone size: .; CDR3 length: 16; J gene: TRBJ2-5; V gene: TRBV28; CDR3 DNA: TGTGCCAGCAGTTTATGGCTAGCGGGAGGTGGAGAGACCCAGTACTTC; CDR3 protein: CASSLWLAGGGETQYF
D gene: .; clone size: .; CDR3 length: 12; J gene: TRBJ1-2; V gene: TRBV27; CDR3 DNA: TGTGCCAGCAGTTTCAGAGGCTATGGCTACACCTTC; CDR3 protein: CASSFRGYGYTF
D gene: .; clone size: .; CDR3 length: 15; J gene: TRBJ1-6; V gene: TRBV5-6; CDR3 DNA: TGTGCCAGCAGCGGTTCTACAGGGTCGCCTTCACCCCTCCACTTT; CDR3 protein: CASSGSTGSPSPLHF
D gene: .; clone size: .; CDR3 length: 15; J gene: TRBJ1-5; V gene: TRBV2; CDR3 DNA: TGTGCCAGCACCAATCTCGAGACAGGTAGTCAGCCCCAGCATTTT; CDR3 protein: CASTNLETGSQPQHF
D gene: .; clone size: .; CDR3 length: 14; J gene: TRBJ2-1; V gene: TRBV24-1; CDR3 DNA: TGTGCCACCAGTCCCCAGGGTAGTAATCATGAGCAGTTCTTC; CDR3 protein: CATSPQGSNHEQFF
D gene: TRBD2; clone size: .; CDR3 length: 16; J gene: TRBJ2-3; V gene: TRBV19; CDR3 DNA: TGTGCCAGTAGTGGTAGGCGGGAGGGCCAAGTCGATACGCAGTATTTT; CDR3 protein: CASSGRREGQVDTQYF
D gene: .; clone size: .; CDR3 length: 16; J gene: TRBJ1-5; V gene: TRBV2; CDR3 DNA: TGTGCCAGCCATGCCAGGACAGATGGGAGCAATCAGCCCCAGCATTTT; CDR3 protein: CASHARTDGSNQPQHF
D gene: .; clone size: .; CDR3 length: 17; J gene: TRBJ1-1; V gene: TRBV7-3; CDR3 DNA: TGTGCCAGCAGCTTTGGGGGACTGGGGTACCCGAACACTGAAGCTTTCTTT; CDR3 protein: CASSFGGLGYPNTEAFF
D gene: TRBD2; clone size: .; CDR3 length: 15; J gene: TRBJ2-7; V gene: TRBV2; CDR3 DNA: TGTGCCAGCAATCCTTCTAGCGGGAGTCGCAACGAGCAGTACTTC; CDR3 protein: CASNPSSGSRNEQYF
D gene: .; clone size: .; CDR3 length: 13; J gene: TRBJ2-3; V gene: TRBV12-3/TRBV12-4; CDR3 DNA: TGTGCCAGCAGTTTAGCCCCACAAGATACGCAGTATTTT; CDR3 protein: CASSLAPQDTQYF
D gene: TRBD2; clone size: .; CDR3 length: 19; J gene: TRBJ2-1; V gene: TRBV7-2; CDR3 DNA: TGTGCCAGCAGCTTAGTGCTAGCGGGACCCGGAAGCTCCTACAATGAGCAGTTCTTC; CDR3 protein: CASSLVLAGPGSSYNEQFF
D gene: .; clone size: .; CDR3 length: 11; J gene: TRBJ2-5; V gene: TRBV28; CDR3 DNA: TGTGCCAGCAGCCGCCAAGAGACCCAGTACTTC; CDR3 protein: CASSRQETQYF
D gene: .; clone size: .; CDR3 length: 13; J gene: TRBJ1-1; V gene: TRBV24-1; CDR3 DNA: TGTGCCACCAGTGAGGACGGGCAGGGGGAAGCTTTCTTT; CDR3 protein: CATSEDGQGEAFF
D gene: TRBD1; clone size: few; CDR3 length: 17; J gene: TRBJ2-1; V gene: TRBV19; CDR3 DNA: TGTGCCAGTAGTACGACCCCCCGGGACAGGGGGGTGTATGAGCAGTTCTTC; CDR3 protein: CASSTTPRDRGVYEQFF
D gene: TRBD1; clone size: .; CDR3 length: 15; J gene: TRBJ2-7; V gene: TRBV7-2; CDR3 DNA: TGTGCCAGCAGCTTCAGGACAGGGGGCGCCTACGAGCAGTACTTC; CDR3 protein: CASSFRTGGAYEQYF
D gene: TRBD2; clone size: .; CDR3 length: 13; J gene: TRBJ2-5; V gene: TRBV5-1; CDR3 DNA: TGCGCCGCAAGGGAGGGGAGCGGAGAGACCCAGTACTTC; CDR3 protein: CAAREGSGETQYF
D gene: TRBD2; clone size: .; CDR3 length: 16; J gene: TRBJ2-3; V gene: TRBV4-3; CDR3 DNA: TGCGCCAGCAGCCAAGATCGTCGAGCGGGAGGGGATACGCAGTATTTT; CDR3 protein: CASSQDRRAGGDTQYF
D gene: TRBD1; clone size: .; CDR3 length: 18; J gene: TRBJ1-1; V gene: TRBV10-3; CDR3 DNA: TGTGCCATCAGTGACTGGACCCGGGACAGGGGAATGAACACTGAAGCTTTCTTT; CDR3 protein: CAISDWTRDRGMNTEAFF
D gene: TRBD2; clone size: .; CDR3 length: 15; J gene: TRBJ2-5; V gene: TRBV2; CDR3 DNA: TGTGCCAGCAGTGAATGGCTAGCGGGAGGAGAGACCCAGTACTTC; CDR3 protein: CASSEWLAGGETQYF
D gene: .; clone size: few; CDR3 length: 15; J gene: TRBJ2-1; V gene: TRBV19; CDR3 DNA: TGTGCCAGTAGTATCGGACAGGCGGGGTTCAATGAGCAGTTCTTC; CDR3 protein: CASSIGQAGFNEQFF
D gene: TRBD1; clone size: .; CDR3 length: 15; J gene: TRBJ2-7; V gene: TRBV27; CDR3 DNA: TGTGCCAGCAGTGCGGCGGACAGGGCACCCTACGAGCAGTACTTC; CDR3 protein: CASSAADRAPYEQYF
D gene: TRBD1; clone size: .; CDR3 length: 18; J gene: TRBJ2-7; V gene: TRBV24-1; CDR3 DNA: TGTGCCACCAGTGGACCCAAAGCAGGGACAGGGTCTTCCTACGAGCAGTACTTC; CDR3 protein: CATSGPKAGTGSSYEQYF
D gene: TRBD2; clone size: .; CDR3 length: 14; J gene: TRBJ2-5; V gene: TRBV3-1/TRBV3-2; CDR3 DNA: TGTGCCAGCCGAACTAGCGGGAGTAGTGGGACCCAGTACTTC; CDR3 protein: CASRTSGSSGTQYF
D gene: TRBD1; clone size: .; CDR3 length: 14; J gene: TRBJ1-2; V gene: TRBV15; CDR3 DNA: TGTGCCACCAGCAGAGTGAAGGGGGCAGGAGGCTACACCTTC; CDR3 protein: CATSRVKGAGGYTF
D gene: .; clone size: .; CDR3 length: 14; J gene: TRBJ1-1; V gene: TRBV7-2; CDR3 DNA: TGTGCCAGCAGCTTACTGGGGCAGGGGACTGAAGCTTTCTTT; CDR3 protein: CASSLLGQGTEAFF
D gene: TRBD2; clone size: .; CDR3 length: 12; J gene: TRBJ2-1; V gene: TRBV28; CDR3 DNA: TGTGCCAGCAGGCGGGAGTTTGATGAGCAGTTCTTC; CDR3 protein: CASRREFDEQFF
D gene: TRBD1; clone size: .; CDR3 length: 16; J gene: TRBJ1-2; V gene: TRBV28; CDR3 DNA: TGTGCCAGCGGACAATTACCGGGACAGGGAGGTAATGGCTACACCTTC; CDR3 protein: CASGQLPGQGGNGYTF
D gene: .; clone size: few; CDR3 length: 13; J gene: TRBJ2-7; V gene: TRBV7-8; CDR3 DNA: TGTGCCAGCAGCTTAGACTATTCCTACGAGCAGTACTTC; CDR3 protein: CASSLDYSYEQYF
D gene: TRBD1; clone size: .; CDR3 length: 15; J gene: TRBJ2-7; V gene: TRBV6-5; CDR3 DNA: TGTGCCAGCAGTTACTCTTATCGGGACAGCTACGAGCAGTACTTC; CDR3 protein: CASSYSYRDSYEQYF
D gene: .; clone size: .; CDR3 length: 12; J gene: TRBJ2-7; V gene: TRBV29-1; CDR3 DNA: TGCAGCGTTGGTCAGGCTCCCCACGAGCAGTACTTC; CDR3 protein: CSVGQAPHEQYF
D gene: TRBD1; clone size: .; CDR3 length: 15; J gene: TRBJ1-4; V gene: TRBV15; CDR3 DNA: TGTGCCACCAGCAGAGACGGACAGGGGTATGAAAAACTGTTTTTT; CDR3 protein: CATSRDGQGYEKLFF
D gene: TRBD1; clone size: once; CDR3 length: 18; J gene: TRBJ2-5; V gene: TRBV5-1; CDR3 DNA: TGCGCCAGCAGCTTAGAGGGACAGGGGGCCCTAATGGGAGAGACCCAGTACTTC; CDR3 protein: CASSLEGQGALMGETQYF
D gene: .; clone size: .; CDR3 length: 13; J gene: TRBJ2-7; V gene: TRBV24-1; CDR3 DNA: TGTGCCACCAGTGACGTAAAAAAAAACGAGCAGTACTTC; CDR3 protein: CATSDVKKNEQYF
D gene: TRBD1; clone size: .; CDR3 length: 15; J gene: TRBJ2-3; V gene: TRBV10-1; CDR3 DNA: TGCGCCAGCAGTGAGTCACGACAGGGGGCAGATACGCAGTATTTT; CDR3 protein: CASSESRQGADTQYF
D gene: TRBD1; clone size: .; CDR3 length: 15; J gene: TRBJ1-1; V gene: TRBV27; CDR3 DNA: TGTGCCAGCAGTGATCCGGGACAGGGGTTAGGTGAAGCTTTCTTT; CDR3 protein: CASSDPGQGLGEAFF
D gene: TRBD1; clone size: .; CDR3 length: 15; J gene: TRBJ1-4; V gene: TRBV5-1; CDR3 DNA: TGCGCCAGCAGCTTGGAGGGGACAGGGAATGAAAAACTGTTTTTT; CDR3 protein: CASSLEGTGNEKLFF
D gene: TRBD1; clone size: .; CDR3 length: 14; J gene: TRBJ1-4; V gene: TRBV9; CDR3 DNA: TGTGCCAGCAGCGTAGGGACAGGCGGCGAAAAACTGTTTTTT; CDR3 protein: CASSVGTGGEKLFF
D gene: .; clone size: once; CDR3 length: 12; J gene: TRBJ2-7; V gene: TRBV12-3/TRBV12-4; CDR3 DNA: TGTGCCAGCAGCCAGGAGGGGATCGAGCAGTACTTC; CDR3 protein: CASSQEGIEQYF
D gene: .; clone size: .; CDR3 length: 13; J gene: TRBJ2-1; V gene: TRBV24-1; CDR3 DNA: TGTGCCACCTCTAGTGGCCTAGCGCCTGAGCAGTTCTTC; CDR3 protein: CATSSGLAPEQFF
D gene: TRBD1; clone size: .; CDR3 length: 16; J gene: TRBJ1-5; V gene: TRBV4-2; CDR3 DNA: TGTGCCAGCAGCCAAGATCCGGGACAGATGAATCAGCCCCAGCATTTT; CDR3 protein: CASSQDPGQMNQPQHF
D gene: .; clone size: once; CDR3 length: 13; J gene: TRBJ1-1; V gene: TRBV12-3/TRBV12-4; CDR3 DNA: TGTGCCAGCAGTTTAGTAGTACCAGGGGAAGCTTTCTTT; CDR3 protein: CASSLVVPGEAFF
D gene: .; clone size: .; CDR3 length: 11; J gene: TRBJ1-5; V gene: TRBV28; CDR3 DNA: TGTGCCAGCAGTTTTCGGCAGCCCCAGCATTTT; CDR3 protein: CASSFRQPQHF
D gene: TRBD2; clone size: .; CDR3 length: 14; J gene: TRBJ2-7; V gene: TRBV6-1; CDR3 DNA: TGTGCCAGCAGTGAACTAGCGGACTTCTACGAGCAGTACTTC; CDR3 protein: CASSELADFYEQYF